The sequence of this TCR beta chain was determined in a study of blood T cells in healthy people across ages. Primed by a sample-barcoded 5' primer and a J-beta primer mix, a second PCR proceeded for 7 to 11 cycles. From the 5' RACE reads, TCRdb called clonotypes with MiXCR, one entry per CDR3 protein. The sample contains roughly 900,000 distinct CDR3 sequences, around 49% of which appear only once. Points on this clonotype: No antigen is known for it.

Regarding the study as a whole: The CMV status of each donor remained undetermined, and this could have confounded shifts in expanded clonotypes. Long-lived donors exceeded aged donors in naive CD4+ cells and diversity.

V was shortened by 2 bases and J by 5 bases, with 10 bases between the two germline ends. This CDR3 has 13 residues. CDR1 and CDR2 from the germline V gene are LGHDT and YNNKEL (reference sequence). Material for sequencing was blood. This clonotype was sampled from a man under 40 in good health. V is TRBV3-1 and J is TRBJ2-7, with TRBD2 as a possible D gene (5 bases). The CDR3 here is CASSQLSRDEQYF. The CDR3 coding sequence is TGTGCCAGCAGCCAATTGTCGCGGGACGAGCAGTACTTC.